The 20 T cell receptor beta chains below all came from one sample that was sequenced in a study of human T cells and chemical hapten exposure. From the RACE reads, TCRdb called clonotypes with MiXCR, one entry per CDR3 protein. The data show under 100,000 distinct CDR3 sequences, 8.5% to 12% seen once. Regarding time point: patch test 2, 6 weeks after DPC sensitization. The treatment here: therapeutic diphenylcyclopropenone sensitization with weekly scalp DPC. The sample was whole blood, taken in connection with sensitization to the hapten diphenylcyclopropenone (DPC). The receptors stem from a woman aged 45 to 65 with alopecia areata. Some clones in this sample may be carry-over from other donors' samples.

V usage is TRBV20-1 and J usage is TRBJ2-7; D might be TRBD2 (7 bases). CDR3 size: 14 residues. Germline assignment: CDR1 DFQATT and CDR2 SNEGSKA (reference sequence). The germline V and J ends were trimmed by 5 bases and 1 base, with 15 bases remaining between them. The CDR3 protein is CSAPREGGSYEQYF. The CDR3 bases are TGCAGTGCTCCCAGGGAGGGGGGTTCCTACGAGCAGTACTTC.

The chain joins TRBV6-2 or TRBV6-3 to TRBJ2-1, with a weak D call TRBD1 (6 bases). Trimming took 2 bases from V and 2 from J, leaving 16 bases between them. CDR3 length: 17 amino acids. CDR1 and CDR2 (germline): MNHEY, SVGEGT. As DNA, the CDR3 is TGTGCCAGCAGTTACATAAAGGGACAAGGGCCCTACAATGAGCAGTTCTTC. As protein: CASSYIKGQGPYNEQFF.

Many counts were recorded for this clonotype. The chain links TRBV7-9 to TRBJ2-3; no firm D call. This CDR3 comprises 14 residues. The V gene lost 1 base and the J gene lost 2 bases, with 7 bases spanning the gap. Germline assignment: CDR1 SEHNR and CDR2 FQNEAQ (reference sequence). The CDR3 DNA reads as TGTGCCAGCAGCTTAGTACTTCACACAGATACGCAGTATTTT. Translating gives CASSLVLHTDTQYF.

The chain combines TRBV7-6 with TRBJ2-1, with D perhaps matching TRBD1 (6 bases). Trimming shortened V by 1 base and J by 0 bases, and 7 bases separated the two germline ends. The CDR3 covers 15 residues. The V gene's germline CDR1 is SGHVS and CDR2 FNYEAQ. CDR3 residues: CASSLGGGSYNEQFF. The CDR3 coding sequence is TGTGCCAGCAGCTTAGGAGGGGGCTCCTACAATGAGCAGTTCTTC.

The chain joins TRBV12-3 or TRBV12-4 to TRBJ1-5, with TRBD1 as a possible D gene (5 bases). Trimming removed 4 bases from V and 7 bases from J, with 17 bases in between. The CDR3 spans 15 residues. The CDR3 region is CASSSGPPREQPQHF. In nucleotides, the CDR3 is TGTGCCAGCAGTTCCGGACCCCCCAGGGAACAGCCCCAGCATTTT.

V and J are TRBV27 and TRBJ1-2, with D unclear. Trimming left V 2 bases short and J 0 bases short, with 7 bases between. The germline V gene has CDR1 MNHEY and CDR2 SMNVEV (reference sequence). The CDR3 is made up of 14 amino acids. The CDR3 reads CASSLGLANYGYTF. For the CDR3, the DNA is TGTGCCAGCAGTTTAGGTTTAGCTAACTATGGCTACACCTTC.

This clonotype was observed many times. The rearrangement links TRBV5-1 to TRBJ2-1; 8 bases align to TRBD2. Germline CDR1 SGHRS, CDR2 YFSETQ. The CDR3 has 15 amino acids. J lost 6 bases, V lost 2 bases, and 7 bases had no gene match. The CDR3 loop is CASSFRASGPNEQFF. CDR3 DNA sequence: TGCGCCAGCAGCTTTCGGGCTAGCGGGCCCAATGAGCAGTTCTTC.

This chain links TRBV28 with TRBJ1-1, with 9 bases aligning to TRBD1. V trimming: 4 bases; J trimming: 4 bases; junction bases outside the gene matches: 10. The germline gives CDR1 MDHEN, CDR2 SYDVKM. The CDR3 spans 16 residues. The CDR3 spells CASSSTGGWVGTEAFF. In DNA form, the CDR3 reads TGTGCCAGCAGTTCGACAGGGGGTTGGGTTGGCACTGAAGCTTTCTTT.

The chain has TRBV29-1 and TRBJ1-4; weak D call: TRBD1 (6 bases). Looked up from germline, CDR1 is SQVTM and CDR2 is ANQGSEA. Trimming removed 4 bases from V and 8 bases from J, with 14 bases in between. There are 13 residues in the CDR3. The CDR3 coding sequence is TGCAGCGTTGTGTCCGGACAGCGGGAAAAACTGTTTTTT. This codes for CSVVSGQREKLFF.

The sample holds a few counts of this clonotype. This chain connects TRBV28 to TRBJ2-7; D is ambiguous. Germline V lookup: CDR1 MDHEN, CDR2 SYDVKM. This CDR3 region has 11 residues. With 6 bases removed from V and 7 bases from J, the gap between germline ends came to 10 bases. CDR3 amino acids: CASSLSQEQYF. Written as DNA, the CDR3 is TGTGCCAGCAGCTTGTCGCAAGAGCAGTACTTC.

Many counts were recorded for this clonotype. The chain carries TRBV7-9 and TRBJ2-7; maybe TRBD2 (5 bases). V lost 10 bases to trimming and J lost 1 base, with 14 bases between them. There are 13 residues in the CDR3. The germline V gene has CDR1 SEHNR and CDR2 FQNEAQ (reference sequence). The CDR3 DNA reads as TGTGCCAAATATCCGGACTCTTCCTACGAGCAGTACTTC. Protein sequence: CAKYPDSSYEQYF.

This clonotype showed up many times. The rearrangement uses TRBV7-2 and TRBJ1-3; D not resolved. The V gene's germline CDR1 is SGHTA and CDR2 FQGNSA. Deletions cut 4 bases from V and 0 bases from J, with 10 bases between. The length of the CDR3 is 15 residues. This CDR3 reads CASSSYQSSGNTIYF. In DNA form, the CDR3 reads TGTGCCAGCAGCTCATACCAGAGCTCTGGAAACACCATATATTTT.

V usage is TRBV7-6 and J usage is TRBJ1-3, with 8 nucleotides matching TRBD1. This CDR3 region has 17 residues. The germline gives CDR1 SGHVS, CDR2 FNYEAQ. V gave up 5 bases and J gave up 2 bases; unmatched junction bases: 11. The CDR3 loop reads CASSLRTGLSTGNTIYF. Written as DNA, the CDR3 is TGTGCCAGCAGCCTGCGGACAGGGTTATCAACTGGAAACACCATATATTTT.

This clonotype was counted ten times or more. The rearrangement links TRBV27 to TRBJ1-3; D is perhaps TRBD1 (5 bases). The germline gives CDR1 MNHEY, CDR2 SMNVEV (reference sequence). With 3 bases removed from V and 0 bases from J, the gap between germline ends came to 9 bases. This CDR3 is 15 amino acids long. Here the CDR3 reads CASSFQGLSGNTIYF. DNA for the CDR3: TGTGCCAGCAGTTTTCAGGGCCTCTCTGGAAACACCATATATTTT.

This clonotype was observed a few times. The V gene is TRBV7-9, the J gene TRBJ2-1; TRBD2 is a possible D gene (5 bases). The CDR3 contains 15 residues. Per the germline V gene, CDR1 is SEHNR and CDR2 is FQNEAQ (reference sequence). V lost 5 bases and J 1 base, leaving 12 bases between the germline ends. CDR3 residues: CASSRGSGSYNEQFF. Here the CDR3 DNA reads TGTGCCAGCAGCCGGGGTTCGGGATCCTACAATGAGCAGTTCTTC.

The chain joins TRBV6-1 to TRBJ2-2; 9 nucleotides match TRBD1. The CDR3 covers 15 residues. V lost 7 bases, J lost 6 bases, and 9 bases stayed unmatched. Germline values: CDR1 MNHNS, CDR2 SASEGT. CDR3 coding DNA: TGTGCCAGCAACCCAACAGGGGGCGAGGCCGGGGAGCTGTTTTTT. Amino acid sequence: CASNPTGGEAGELFF.

This clonotype occurred a few times. The rearrangement joins TRBV19 to TRBJ2-1; D is ambiguous. Looked up from germline, CDR1 is LNHDA and CDR2 is SQIVND (reference sequence). The CDR3 loop spans 13 amino acids. The V end lost 3 bases, the J end lost 5 bases, and 8 bases lay between the germline ends. This chain's CDR3 is CASSIGPNNEQFF. The CDR3 bases are TGTGCCAGTAGTATCGGTCCCAACAATGAGCAGTTCTTC.

This clonotype has a count of ten or more. The chain joins TRBV5-1 to TRBJ2-2; D gene ambiguous. The CDR3 length is 17 residues. Germline lookup yields CDR1 SGHRS and CDR2 YFSETQ. V was cut by 3 bases and J by 2 bases, with 17 bases left in between. This chain's CDR3 is CASSSPPGGPNTGELFF. Written as DNA, the CDR3 is TGCGCCAGCAGCTCCCCCCCCGGCGGCCCAAACACCGGGGAGCTGTTTTTT.

This clonotype was picked up many times. The genes are TRBV20-1 and TRBJ2-3, with 12 nucleotides matching TRBD2. The CDR3 is 15 amino acids. The ends lost 1 base at V and 8 bases at J; junction bases unmatched: 7. The germline CDR1 and CDR2 sequences are DFQATT and SNEGSKA (reference sequence). CDR3 in amino acids: CSARVTSGRIATQYF. The CDR3 nucleotides read TGCAGTGCTAGAGTAACTAGCGGGAGGATAGCTACGCAGTATTTT.

This sequence joins TRBV28 and TRBJ1-1; no clear D gene. This CDR3 has 12 amino acids. V shed 7 bases and J shed 5 bases, with 11 bases lying between them. Germline assignment: CDR1 MDHEN and CDR2 SYDVKM. CDR3 sequence: CASTRASTEAFF. The CDR3 DNA follows: TGTGCCAGCACACGCGCGAGTACTGAAGCTTTCTTT. The full variable domain, its missing parts supplied by reference TRBV28 and TRBJ1-1, is DVKVTQSSRYLVKRTGEKVFLECVQDMDHENMFWYRQDPGLGLRLIYFSYDVKMKEKGDIPEGYSVSREKKERFSLILESASTNQTSMYLCASTRASTEAFFGQGTRLTVV.